The 3 T cell receptor beta chains given below trace back to one sample, sequenced in a study of molecular identifiers for immune sequencing clone quantification. TCRdb used MiXCR to reprocess the PCR reads, holding one entry per CDR3 protein. Of approximately 680,000 distinct CDR3 sequences listed, roughly 23% are singletons. The sequencing input was naive CD8+ T cells from blood, with Jurkat cell RNA spiked in. Subset given: FACS-sorted CD8+CD4-CCR7+CD45RA+ naive T cells. These receptors were collected from a human donor in good health. Some libraries in this study had Jurkat cell RNA spiked in.

V is TRBV24-1 and J is TRBJ2-2, with D unresolved. The CDR3 sequence is 13 residues long. With 2 bases removed from V and 5 bases from J, the gap between germline ends came to 5 bases. Germline loops: CDR1 KGHDR, CDR2 SFDVKD. The CDR3: CATSDSITGELFF. CDR3 DNA sequence: TGTGCCACCAGTGATTCAATAACCGGGGAGCTGTTTTTT.

V usage is TRBV19 and J usage is TRBJ2-7; 11 nucleotides align to TRBD1. Germline loops: CDR1 LNHDA, CDR2 SQIVND (reference sequence). V lost 1 base to trimming and J lost 2 bases; unmatched junction nucleotides: 1. This CDR3 has 15 amino acids. The CDR3 sequence is CASSIVGQGAYEQYF. In DNA, the CDR3 is TGTGCCAGTAGTATAGTGGGACAGGGGGCCTACGAGCAGTACTTC.

This clonotype occurred many times. This rearrangement joins TRBV5-1 to TRBJ2-5; D possibly corresponds to TRBD2 (6 bases). The CDR3 has 15 amino acids. The V and J ends lost 2 bases and 2 bases respectively, with 13 bases between them. Germline-derived CDR1 and CDR2 are SGHRS and YFSETQ. CDR3 amino acids: CASSLLAGQQETQYF. CDR3 coding DNA: TGCGCCAGCAGCTTACTCGCGGGGCAACAAGAGACCCAGTACTTC.